The entry that follows covers one T cell receptor (beta chain) sequence. Its antigen remains unidentified. Nothing much larger sits one base from this clone, and base qualities are not available. The data stem from a study of T-cell reconstitution after alpha-beta-depleted transplantation in children (dated by TCRdb to the mid-2010s). A note on the overall study: T-cell immune reconstitution after TCRalphabeta/CD19-depleted allogeneic hematopoietic cell transplantation in children was quantitatively tracked in the study by means of TCR repertoire profiling. The study at large found these results: Over the following months the frequencies of hyperexpanded clones went down, and after one year T-cell counts and TCRbeta diversity were mostly credited to newly produced T cells. The apparently early recovery of alphabetaT-cell counts about two months after transplant reportedly depended on only several hundred rapidly expanded clones that came from non-depleted graft cells. The high TCRbeta diversity at day 60 in some patients was ascribed to recipient T cells and intrathymic progenitors that had survived conditioning.

The library was generated by PCR. For sequencing, an Illumina HiSeq 2500 was employed. TCR libraries were prepared with molecular barcoding, using unique molecular identifiers to normalize TCRbeta repertoire quantification. The public sequencing data were trimmed at Q25 with fastp and processed into clonotypes with MiXCR by TCRdb, which kept only in-frame beta chains. Rows matching on CDR3 protein sequence are summarized as one entry with the most common DNA and genes. This sample gives about 200,000 distinct CDR3 sequences in total; 5.5% to 7% of them show up just once. The ten largest clones take up less than 7% of the sample. This sample's treatment or condition label indicates: allogeneic hematopoietic cell transplantation with graft depleted of TCRalphabeta T cells and CD19 B cells. Transplant recipients were children who received TCRalphabeta/CD19-depleted allogeneic hematopoietic cell grafts.

The trim is 4 bases for V and 1 base for J, with a gap of 5 bases between the germline ends. As encoded in the germline V gene (reference sequence), CDR1 is GTSNPN while CDR2 is SVGIG. From the cysteine through the phenylalanine, the CDR3 covers 11 amino acids. The read is trimmed to its CDR3 DNA, 33 bases read in frame from base 1. The sequence derives from a boy younger than 10 with acute lymphoblastic leukemia, due to receive a stem cell transplant. The chain uses TRBV30 and TRBJ2-7; a confident D gene designation cannot be given. The sequencing here drew on PBMCs, taken before TCRalphabeta/CD19-depleted stem cell transplant. The DNA sequence reads TGTGCCTGGAAGACTTCCTACGAGCAGTACTTC. This encodes CAWKTSYEQYF.